These 21 T cell receptor beta chains were sequenced from one sample in a study of cytomegalovirus exposure and HLA in healthy donors. PCR primers comprised 60 Vbeta and 13 Jbeta primers. Sequencing was performed with immunoSEQ multiplex PCR; in TCRdb, only in-frame clones are kept and a portion is missing. The data show 150,000 to 200,000 clones, roughly 84% seen once. The sequenced sample was PBMCs. These receptors were obtained from a girl under three years old in good health and CMV-seronegative.

This sequence joins TRBV27 and TRBJ1-4, with 7 bases lining up with TRBD1. With 5 bases clipped from V and 1 base from J, the junction kept 13 bases outside the gene matches. CDR1 and CDR2 from the germline V gene are MNHEY and SMNVEV (reference sequence). There are 18 residues in the CDR3. DNA for the CDR3: TGTGCCAGCAGTCCCCATCGGGACAGCCTATTAACTAATGAAAAACTGTTTTTT. Translating gives CASSPHRDSLLTNEKLFF.

The chain links TRBV5-1 to TRBJ2-4, with 9 bases fitting TRBD2. V was clipped by 2 bases and J by 9 bases; unmatched bases: 6. The germline V gene encodes CDR1 SGHRS and CDR2 YFSETQ. The CDR3 totals 14 residues. This chain's CDR3 is CASSLGTSSGIQYF. CDR3 nucleotides: TGCGCCAGCAGCTTAGGGACTAGCAGCGGCATTCAGTACTTC.

V and J are TRBV4-1 and TRBJ2-3, with TRBD2 matching over 12 bases. There are 15 residues in the CDR3. Losses at the gene ends were 3 bases for V and 7 bases for J; bases not matched to a gene: 5. CDR1 is MGHRA, CDR2 YSYEKL, per germline. The CDR3 coding sequence is TGCGCCAGCAGCCAGACACTAGCGGGGGGTTATACGCAGTATTTT. Protein sequence: CASSQTLAGGYTQYF.

V is TRBV4-1 and J is TRBJ2-1; 9 bases align to TRBD2. The CDR3 contains 15 residues. Germline lookup yields CDR1 MGHRA and CDR2 YSYEKL. The trim removed 4 bases at V and 1 base at J, leaving 2 bases unmatched. As DNA, the CDR3 is TGCGCCAGCAGCCCCGGACTAGCGTCCTACAATGAGCAGTTCTTC. Translated: CASSPGLASYNEQFF.

V gene TRBV19 combines with J gene TRBJ2-6; a weak D match, TRBD1 (6 bases). The CDR3 has 17 amino acids. Looked up from germline, CDR1 is LNHDA and CDR2 is SQIVND (reference sequence). The V gene lost 4 bases and the J gene lost 0 bases, with 13 bases spanning the gap. The CDR3 bases are TGTGCCAGTAGTACCCGTACAGGGACCTCTGGGGCCAACGTCCTGACTTTC. The encoded protein is CASSTRTGTSGANVLTF.

V and J are TRBV7-4 and TRBJ1-6; possibly TRBD1 for D (5 bases). The CDR3 loop spans 17 amino acids. Trimming shortened V by 5 bases and J by 2 bases, and 16 bases separated the two germline ends. The V gene's germline CDR1 is SGHVT and CDR2 SQSDAQ. CDR3: CASSLRAQGTYNSPLHF. CDR3 DNA sequence: TGTGCCAGCAGCCTAAGGGCGCAGGGAACCTATAATTCACCCCTCCACTTT.

The chain links TRBV4-1 to TRBJ1-2; 8 positions agree with TRBD1. This CDR3 contains 14 residues. Germline assignment: CDR1 MGHRA and CDR2 YSYEKL. The V and J ends lost 0 bases and 6 bases, in that order; junction bases with no gene match: 3. The CDR3 reads CASSQEGQVDGYTF. CDR3 nucleotide sequence: TGCGCCAGCAGCCAAGAGGGACAGGTGGATGGCTACACCTTC.

The table lists this clone with a count of one. The chain is built from TRBV1 and TRBJ2-3; the DNA was not used to check the table's D call, TRBD2. TRBV1 is a pseudogene. The CDR3 runs 12 residues. As DNA, the CDR3 is TGCACCAGCAGCCAAGCGCGCGATACGCAGTATTTT. Its protein product is CTSSQARDTQYF.

The CDR3 spells CASSPSGRGDTQYF. CDR3 bases: TGTGCCAGCAGTCCTAGCGGGAGAGGAGATACGCAGTATTTT. J is TRBJ2-3 and V is TRBV6-6; 10 bases map to TRBD2. Germline trimming cut 5 bases from V and 5 bases from J; bases unmatched to any gene: 4. CDR1 MNHNY and CDR2 SVGAGI come from the germline V gene (reference sequence). The CDR3 is made up of 14 amino acids.

This clone was counted only a few times. V usage is TRBV29-1 and J usage is TRBJ2-3; weak D call: TRBD1 (5 bases). Germline V gene data show CDR1 as SQVTM and CDR2 as ANQGSEA. V was cut by 3 bases and J by 6 bases, with 10 bases left in between. This CDR3 has 12 amino acids. The CDR3 here is CSVDKKGDTQYF. The CDR3 coding sequence is TGCAGCGTTGATAAAAAGGGGGATACGCAGTATTTT.

In this sample, this clone turned up a few times. The chain uses TRBV7-2 and TRBJ2-1, with 9 bases that match TRBD2. The CDR3 length is 15 residues. J lost 8 bases, V lost 3 bases, and 8 bases had no gene match. The germline gives CDR1 SGHTA, CDR2 FQGNSA. CDR3 in DNA: TGTGCCAGCAGCTTCACCGGGACTAGCCCCCATGAGCAGTTCTTC. Protein product: CASSFTGTSPHEQFF.

V gene TRBV9 combines with J gene TRBJ2-2; the match to TRBD2 covers 8 bases. The germline CDR1 and CDR2 sequences are SGDLS and YYNGEE. V trimming: 4 bases; J trimming: 4 bases; junction bases outside the gene matches: 12. The CDR3 consists of 17 residues. The CDR3 spells CASSYRGSGSPTGELFF. Written as DNA, the CDR3 is TGTGCCAGCAGCTACCGCGGCAGCGGGAGTCCCACCGGGGAGCTGTTTTTT. Using reference TRBV9 and TRBJ2-2 for the parts outside the CDR3, the full variable domain is DSGVTQTPKHLITATGQRVTLRCSPRSGDLSVYWYQQSLDQGLQFLIQYYNGEERAKGNILERFSAQQFPDLHSELNLSSLELGDSALYFCASSYRGSGSPTGELFFGEGSRLTVL.

V is TRBV9 and J is TRBJ1-5, with D uncertain. CDR3 size: 15 residues. Germline V lookup: CDR1 SGDLS, CDR2 YYNGEE. With 0 bases removed from V and 4 bases from J, the gap between germline ends came to 11 bases. The DNA of the CDR3 is TGTGCCAGCAGCGTAGGAATAACGGGGAATCAGCCCCAGCATTTT. Amino acids: CASSVGITGNQPQHF.

This chain uses TRBV23-1 with TRBJ1-5; no reliable D call. TRBV23-1 is classed as an ORF, of uncertain function. Trimming removed 0 bases from V and 0 bases from J, with 21 bases in between. The CDR3 totals 20 residues. CDR3 residues: CASSQSRERPENFSNQPQHF. The CDR3 nucleotides read TGCGCCAGCAGTCAATCGAGGGAACGGCCCGAGAATTTTAGCAATCAGCCCCAGCATTTT.

For this clone: Its ends do not fully match the called genes, so a read error is possible. The rearrangement uses TRBV7-9 and TRBJ2-7; 7 bases fit TRBD1. This CDR3 is built from 15 residues. Germline CDR1 is SEHNR and CDR2 is FQNEAQ (reference sequence). CDR3 nucleotide sequence: TGTTCCAGCAGCTTTACGACAGGGTTCGGGTACGAGCAGTACTTC. Amino acids: CSSSFTTGFGYEQYF.

The chain combines TRBV2 with TRBJ2-5, with 14 bases lining up with TRBD2. Germline CDR1 reads SNHLY; CDR2 reads FYNNEI. The CDR3 contains 19 residues. The trim removed 4 bases at V and 2 bases at J, leaving 12 bases unmatched. The DNA for the CDR3 is TGTGCCAGCAGTGCCACGGCCCGACTAGCGGGGGGGAGGCAAGAGACCCAGTACTTC. Protein: CASSATARLAGGRQETQYF.

DNA of the CDR3: TGTGCCATCGGGGACAGGTCCCCGGTGAATGAGCAGTTCTTC. This gives the protein CAIGDRSPVNEQFF. V gene TRBV10-3 combines with J gene TRBJ2-1; 8 bases line up with TRBD1. This CDR3 comprises 14 residues. J gave up 7 bases and V 8 bases, and 10 bases lay outside the gene matches. The V gene's germline CDR1 is ENHRY and CDR2 SYGVKD.

The chain couples TRBV5-4 to TRBJ1-1, with 9 bases matching TRBD1. The CDR3 runs to 15 residues. Germline values: CDR1 SGHNT, CDR2 YYREEE (reference sequence). The trim removed 0 bases at V and 7 bases at J, leaving 7 bases unmatched. The CDR3 DNA reads as TGTGCCAGCAGCTTGGTCGACAGGGGGGGACTTGAAGCTTTCTTT. As protein: CASSLVDRGGLEAFF.

Comment on this clone: A read error is likely, as this CDR3 ends without the conserved phenylalanine or tryptophan. The DNA is omitted, as the CDR3 cannot be located on it reliably, and the CDR3 follows TCRdb's listing. The gene calls are TRBV4-3 and TRBJ2-7; the table's D call, TRBD2, has no DNA check behind it. 15 amino acids form the CDR3, both terminal residues included. Germline CDR1 and CDR2: LGHNA and YSLEER. This CDR3 is CASSQGSSHRPTATT.

This rearrangement joins TRBV7-9 to TRBJ2-7, with 12 bases fitting TRBD2. The CDR3 is made up of 18 amino acids. Per germline, CDR1 SEHNR and CDR2 FQNEAQ (reference sequence). Trimming removed 4 bases from V and 4 bases from J; junction bases left unmatched: 14. In nucleotides, the CDR3 is TGTGCCAGCAGCTCGGGGACAGGGGAAACTAGCGGGAGGTACGAGCAGTACTTC. The encoded protein is CASSSGTGETSGRYEQYF.

The chain carries TRBV30 and TRBJ2-3, with TRBD1 identical over 7 bases. Unmatched junction bases numbered 1, after V lost 3 bases and J lost 4 bases. The germline CDR1 and CDR2 sequences are GTSNPN and SVGIG (reference sequence). The CDR3 runs to 12 residues. This chain's CDR3 is CAWRQGSDTQYF. CDR3 in DNA: TGTGCCTGGAGACAGGGGTCAGATACGCAGTATTTT.